What follows are 18 T cell receptor beta chains derived from one specimen sequenced in a study of blood T cell repertoires in COVID-19. Sequenced by immunoSEQ multiplex PCR; TCRdb stores in-frame clones only, minus some. The sample shows some 140,000 clones, 60% to 80% of them seen only once. Material for sequencing was peripheral blood. These receptors were obtained from a man in his 60s who had recovered from COVID-19.

CDR3 residues: CASSQEQGSYEQYF. CDR3 DNA sequence: TGTGCCAGCAGCCAAGAACAGGGTTCCTACGAGCAGTACTTC. The J gene is TRBJ2-7, the V gene TRBV3-1 (or the pseudogene TRBV3-2), with a possible D match to TRBD1 (6 bases). This CDR3 is 14 amino acids long. CDR1 is LGHDT, CDR2 YNNKEL, per germline (reference sequence). V was pared by 0 bases and J by 1 base, with 7 bases between.

The rearrangement joins TRBV5-1 to TRBJ2-3; 8 nucleotides match TRBD1. This CDR3 region has 16 residues. The junction had 8 bases not matched to a gene; V was cut back by 0 bases and J by 5 bases. Germline V gene data show CDR1 as SGHRS and CDR2 as YFSETQ. This chain's CDR3 is CASSLGARGQGDTQYF. CDR3 in DNA: TGCGCCAGCAGCTTGGGGGCCAGGGGGCAAGGAGATACGCAGTATTTT.

The J gene is TRBJ2-2, the V gene TRBV28; D remains unclear. The germline V gene has CDR1 MDHEN and CDR2 SYDVKM. This CDR3 spans 15 amino acids. Trimming removed 2 bases at V and 0 bases at J, with 7 bases between. The DNA for the CDR3 is TGTGCCAGCAGTTTAGGCCTTACGAACACCGGGGAGCTGTTTTTT. The encoded protein is CASSLGLTNTGELFF.

This clone was picked up one time. The chain uses TRBV19 and TRBJ2-1, with 7 bases fitting TRBD1. CDR1 and CDR2 from the germline V gene are LNHDA and SQIVND (reference sequence). Trimming removed 6 bases from V and 1 base from J; junction bases left unmatched: 0. The CDR3 totals 13 residues. This CDR3 reads CASRTGSYNEQFF. In DNA, the CDR3 is TGTGCCAGTAGGACAGGGTCCTACAATGAGCAGTTCTTC.

The rearrangement joins TRBV2 to TRBJ2-3; D possibly corresponds to TRBD2 (7 bases). This CDR3 is 17 amino acids long. V shed 8 bases and J shed 2 bases, with 23 bases lying between them. Germline V gives CDR1 SNHLY, CDR2 FYNNEI. The CDR3, as DNA: TGTGCCAGCCTCTTGGATGCGGGGGCTCCTTCCACAGATACGCAGTATTTT. This encodes CASLLDAGAPSTDTQYF.

This chain joins TRBV30 and TRBJ1-3; D unresolved. The CDR3 runs 11 residues. V shed 2 bases and J shed 8 bases, with 7 bases lying between them. Germline V gene lookup returns CDR1 GTSNPN and CDR2 SVGIG (reference sequence). In DNA, the CDR3 is TGTGCCTGGAGTCCCCCCGACACCATATATTTT. This codes for CAWSPPDTIYF. Full variable domain (outside the CDR3, taken from reference TRBV30 and TRBJ1-3): SQTIHQWPATLVQPVGSPLSLECTVEGTSNPNLYWYRQAAGRGLQLLFYSVGIGQISSEVPQNLSASRPQDRQFILSSKKLLLSDSGFYLCAWSPPDTIYFGEGSWLTVV.

The genes are TRBV28 and TRBJ1-6; tentative D call: TRBD1 (5 bases). Germline V lookup: CDR1 MDHEN, CDR2 SYDVKM. Trimming stripped 5 bases from V and 10 bases from J, with 15 bases between. The CDR3 length is 14 residues. DNA of the CDR3: TGTGCCAGCAGTCCCCGACTACGGGGGTCACCCCTCCACTTT. It encodes CASSPRLRGSPLHF.

This clone was counted once. The chain is built from TRBV28 and TRBJ1-2; 7 positions agree with TRBD1. Germline V CDR1 and CDR2: MDHEN, SYDVKM. The trim removed 2 bases at V and 0 bases at J, leaving 3 bases unmatched. The CDR3 runs to 15 residues. The CDR3 nucleotides are TGTGCCAGCAGTTTAGGAGGGGGCCCTAACTATGGCTACACCTTC. It yields the protein CASSLGGGPNYGYTF.

The chain is built from TRBV19 and TRBJ1-2, with D possibly matching TRBD1 (6 bases). Trimming removed 10 bases at V and 0 bases at J, with 12 bases between. This CDR3 region has 13 residues. CDR1 and CDR2 from the germline V gene are LNHDA and SQIVND (reference sequence). CDR3 bases: TGTGCCACCCGGGACATAACTAACTATGGCTACACCTTC. It is translated as CATRDITNYGYTF.

The chain has TRBV7-2 and TRBJ1-1; TRBD1 is a possible D gene (5 bases). The germline V and J ends were trimmed by 6 bases and 1 base, with 9 bases remaining between them. The germline V gene encodes CDR1 SGHTA and CDR2 FQGNSA. The length of the CDR3 is 13 residues. CDR3 sequence: CASRIQENTEAFF. CDR3 coding DNA: TGTGCCAGCAGAATACAGGAGAACACTGAAGCTTTCTTT.

The chain couples TRBV6-2 or TRBV6-3 to TRBJ2-3; 8 bases match TRBD2. CDR1 and CDR2 (germline): MNHEY, SVGEGT. V was pared by 6 bases and J by 3 bases, with 8 bases of the junction left unmatched. This CDR3 has 15 residues. The DNA for the CDR3 is TGTGCCAGCAGCCCCAGCGGGGGAAGTACAGATACGCAGTATTTT. Translating it yields CASSPSGGSTDTQYF.

This chain links TRBV4-3 with TRBJ2-5; 8 bases line up with TRBD2. V was pared by 2 bases and J by 3 bases, with 8 bases of the junction left unmatched. The CDR3 contains 16 residues. Germline CDR1 LGHNA, CDR2 YSLEER. Written as DNA, the CDR3 is TGCGCCAGCAGCCAATTACGGGGGGGCCTCGAAGAGACCCAGTACTTC. The encoded protein is CASSQLRGGLEETQYF.

The chain employs TRBV30 and TRBJ1-2; D remains unclear. CDR3 size: 11 residues. Germline CDR1 reads GTSNPN; CDR2 reads SVGIG (reference sequence). DNA for the CDR3: TGTGCTTCGAGAGAGGCCTATGGCTACACCTTC. This gives the protein CASREAYGYTF.

The chain links TRBV28 to TRBJ1-5; D remains unclear. The CDR3 loop spans 11 amino acids. V gave up 8 bases and J gave up 4 bases, with 6 bases separating them. Germline CDR1 reads MDHEN; CDR2 reads SYDVKM. CDR3: CASGRNQPQHF. The CDR3 DNA follows: TGTGCCAGCGGCCGAAATCAGCCCCAGCATTTT.

CDR3 DNA: TGTGCCTGGAGTTCTGGGACAGAGGGCGAACCCCAGCATTTT. Its translation is CAWSSGTEGEPQHF. The genes are TRBV30 and TRBJ1-5; 7 nucleotides line up with TRBD1. The CDR3 sequence is 14 residues long. Looked up from germline, CDR1 is GTSNPN and CDR2 is SVGIG (reference sequence). V lost 2 bases and J lost 10; bases outside the gene matches: 11. Together with reference TRBV30 and TRBJ1-5, the CDR3 gives the full variable domain: SQTIHQWPATLVQPVGSPLSLECTVEGTSNPNLYWYRQAAGRGLQLLFYSVGIGQISSEVPQNLSASRPQDRQFILSSKKLLLSDSGFYLCAWSSGTEGEPQHFGDGTRLSIL.

This clone came up once. The genes are TRBV5-1 and TRBJ2-3; 8 nucleotides line up with TRBD2. Germline CDR1 and CDR2: SGHRS and YFSETQ. CDR3 size: 16 residues. V lost 4 bases and J lost 3; bases outside the gene matches: 10. This chain's CDR3 is CASSEDPSGRTDTQYF. CDR3 bases: TGCGCCAGCAGCGAAGACCCTAGCGGGCGTACAGATACGCAGTATTTT.

The chain combines TRBV7-9 with TRBJ2-1, with a weak D call TRBD1 (5 bases). CDR1 SEHNR and CDR2 FQNEAQ come from the germline V gene (reference sequence). Between the trimmed V and J ends, which lost 4 bases and 0 bases, there was a span of 16 bases. This CDR3 has 17 residues. The CDR3 bases are TGTGCCAGCAGCTCACCTGGGGCCGTAACCTCCTACAATGAGCAGTTCTTC. Protein sequence: CASSSPGAVTSYNEQFF. Combining the CDR3 with reference TRBV7-9 and TRBJ2-1 gives the whole variable domain DTGVSQNPRHKITKRGQNVTFRCDPISEHNRLYWYRQTLGQGPEFLTYFQNEAQLEKSRLLSDRFSAERPKGSFSTLEIQRTEQGDSAMYLCASSSPGAVTSYNEQFFGPGTRLTVL.

This chain connects TRBV14 to TRBJ2-5; maybe TRBD1 (6 bases). The V and J ends lost 2 bases and 4 bases respectively, with 14 bases between them. Germline V gene data show CDR1 as SGHDN and CDR2 as FVKESK. CDR3 length equals 15 residues. The DNA of the CDR3 is TGTGCCAGCAGCCAACCCAGGGGAATAGGAGAGACCCAGTACTTC. Encoded protein: CASSQPRGIGETQYF.